Listed below are T cell receptor beta chains from one sample, sequenced in a study of blood T cell repertoires in COVID-19. This table comes from immunoSEQ multiplex PCR, and its TCRdb copy is limited to in-frame clones, with some not included. The sample holds some 450,000 clones, around 88% seen once. Sequenced input: peripheral blood. These receptor sequences come from a woman between 45 and 65 years old with COVID-19, enrolled during active disease. The CDR3 runs from the conserved cysteine through the conserved F or W. D genes are given only for firm matches. Size tells how often a clone was seen (once, few, many) or the class of an expanded clone, and some rows leave it out.

- TRBJ1-4 TRBV30 - CAWTRGTGEEKLFF TGTGCCTGGACTCGCGGAACAGGAGAAGAAAAACTGTTTTTT
TRBD1 TRBJ1-1 TRBV9 - CASSVGTGAYEAFF TGTGCCAGCAGCGTAGGCACAGGGGCCTATGAAGCTTTCTTT
TRBD1 TRBJ2-7 TRBV18 - CASSPPTGQGAYEQYF TGTGCCAGCTCACCGCCCACGGGACAGGGGGCGTACGAGCAGTACTTC
- TRBJ1-2 TRBV14 - CASSQGGPVFLYGYTF TGTGCCAGCAGCCAAGGAGGCCCAGTCTTTCTCTATGGCTACACCTTC
TRBD2 TRBJ2-3 TRBV24-1 - CATSDPGTSGAADTQYF TGTGCCACCAGTGATCCCGGGACTAGCGGGGCCGCAGATACGCAGTATTTT
- TRBJ2-6 TRBV19 - CASSIQEGATSGANVLTF TGTGCCAGTAGTATCCAGGAGGGGGCAACCTCTGGGGCCAACGTCCTGACTTTC
TRBD1 TRBJ2-7 TRBV6-2/TRBV6-3 - CASSWDRNYEQYF TGTGCCAGCAGCTGGGACAGGAACTACGAGCAGTACTTC
TRBD2 TRBJ2-3 TRBV12-5 once CASGLAGATDTQYF TGTGCTAGTGGTTTAGCGGGGGCCACAGATACGCAGTATTTT
TRBD1 TRBJ2-7 TRBV6-5 - CASNQGGSYEQYF TGTGCCAGCAACCAAGGGGGCTCTTACGAGCAGTACTTC
- TRBJ1-5 TRBV19 - CASMRRNQPQHF TGTGCCAGTATGAGGAGGAATCAGCCCCAGCATTTT
- TRBJ2-1 TRBV19 - CATQGGGVGPSYNEQFF TGTGCCACCCAAGGGGGCGGGGTAGGGCCTTCCTACAATGAGCAGTTCTTC
- TRBJ1-1 TRBV30 - CAWDHYTKEAFF TGTGCCTGGGATCATTATACAAAGGAAGCTTTCTTT
- TRBJ2-3 TRBV7-9 - CASSPTDTQYF TGTGCCAGCAGCCCGACAGATACGCAGTATTTT
TRBD1 TRBJ2-3 TRBV5-4 - CASSLPGQGGDTQYF TGTGCCAGCAGCTTGCCCGGACAGGGGGGAGATACGCAGTATTTT
TRBD1 TRBJ1-2 TRBV28 - CASSQGTEGLRYTF TGTGCCAGCAGTCAGGGGACAGAGGGTTTGAGGTACACCTTC
TRBD1 TRBJ1-2 TRBV6-1 - CASSEGTGQGVGYTF TGTGCCAGCAGTGAGGGGACGGGACAGGGGGTCGGCTACACCTTC
- TRBJ2-7 TRBV19 few CASSIVKGYEQYF TGTGCCAGTAGTATAGTAAAGGGGTACGAGCAGTACTTC
TRBD1 TRBJ1-1 TRBV2 - CASREGQGTEAFF TGTGCCAGCAGGGAGGGACAGGGAACTGAAGCTTTCTTT
- TRBJ1-5 TRBV7-2 - CASSTKTGQPQHF TGTGCCAGCAGCACCAAAACGGGACAGCCCCAGCATTTT
TRBD2 TRBJ2-7 TRBV5-6 few CASSPWTSGGLLHEQYF TGTGCCAGCAGCCCTTGGACTAGCGGGGGCCTTCTCCACGAGCAGTACTTC
- TRBJ2-1 TRBV3-1/TRBV3-2 - CASSKKGLDEKEEQFF TGTGCCAGCAGCAAAAAGGGACTCGACGAAAAGGAGGAGCAGTTCTTC
- TRBJ2-7 TRBV2 many CASSFLVEQYF TGTGCCAGCAGCTTCCTAGTCGAGCAGTACTTC
- TRBJ2-1 TRBV25-1 - CASSDTGGGSYNEQFF TGTGCCAGCAGTGATACAGGGGGGGGCTCCTACAATGAGCAGTTCTTC
TRBD1 TRBJ2-3 TRBV2 few CASSLDRADTQYF TGTGCCAGCAGCTTAGACAGGGCAGATACGCAGTATTTT
- TRBJ1-4 TRBV3-1/TRBV3-2 - CASSQDSGATNEKLFF TGTGCCAGCAGCCAAGATTCGGGTGCAACTAATGAAAAACTGTTTTTT
TRBD2 TRBJ2-3 TRBV24-1 - CATSDPLAGTDTQYF TGTGCCACCAGTGATCCGCTAGCGGGGACAGATACGCAGTATTTT
TRBD1 TRBJ1-2 TRBV5-6 - CASSRDRVSLSYGYTF TGTGCCAGCAGCCGGGACAGGGTCTCCCTTAGTTATGGCTACACCTTC
TRBD1 TRBJ2-7 TRBV6-5 - CASRDSSYEQYF TGTGCCAGCCGGGACAGCTCCTACGAGCAGTACTTC
TRBD2 TRBJ2-3 TRBV5-1 - CASSFAGSGGADTQYF TGCGCCAGCAGCTTCGCCGGGAGCGGGGGGGCAGATACGCAGTATTTT
- TRBJ1-2 TRBV6-6 - CASSKLDSSYGYTF TGTGCCAGCAGTAAACTCGACTCCTCCTATGGCTACACCTTC
TRBD2 TRBJ2-5 TRBV7-6 - CASSPAGYGETQYF TGTGCCAGCAGCCCAGCGGGGTACGGAGAGACCCAGTACTTC
TRBD1 TRBJ1-6 TRBV19 - CATTSRDRVNSPLHF TGTGCCACCACGTCCCGGGACAGGGTCAATTCACCCCTCCACTTT
TRBD2 TRBJ2-7 TRBV4-1 - CASSQLVAGTYEQYF TGCGCCAGCAGCCAGTTAGTAGCGGGCACCTACGAGCAGTACTTC
- TRBJ2-3 TRBV5-4 - CASSLGASDDTDTQYF TGTGCCAGCAGCTTGGGAGCTAGCGATGACACAGATACGCAGTATTTT
- TRBJ1-1 TRBV7-9 - CASTREGAAEAFF TGTGCCAGCACCCGCGAAGGAGCGGCTGAAGCTTTCTTT
- TRBJ2-7 TRBV12-3/TRBV12-4 - CASGSYYEQYF TGTGCCAGCGGTTCCTACTACGAGCAGTACTTC
TRBD1 TRBJ1-1 TRBV7-6 - CASSSTQGLNTEAFF TGTGCCAGCAGCTCAACACAGGGGTTGAACACTGAAGCTTTCTTT
TRBD2 TRBJ2-1 TRBV3-1/TRBV3-2 - CASSQGLAGNNEQFF TGTGCCAGCAGCCAAGGACTAGCGGGGAACAATGAGCAGTTCTTC
- TRBJ1-4 TRBV11-2 - CASSLIGRTAGEKLFF TGTGCCAGCAGCTTAATTGGCCGGACGGCGGGTGAAAAACTGTTTTTT
TRBD1 TRBJ1-1 TRBV10-1 - CASSEGQGARLEAFF TGCGCCAGCAGTGAGGGACAGGGAGCTCGGCTTGAAGCTTTCTTT
- TRBJ1-2 TRBV15 once CATSRGRRGEDYGYTF TGTGCCACCAGCAGAGGTAGGAGGGGCGAGGACTATGGCTACACCTTC
TRBD1 TRBJ2-6 TRBV24-1 once CATSGRQGAQEDVLTF TGTGCCACCAGTGGTCGACAGGGGGCGCAAGAAGACGTCCTGACTTTC
- TRBJ1-4 TRBV14 - CASSLPKVQGGAEKLFF TGTGCCAGCAGCCTTCCGAAGGTGCAGGGTGGAGCTGAAAAACTGTTTTTT
- TRBJ1-2 TRBV7-3 - CASSLQGSGGYTF TGTGCCAGCAGCTTACAGGGGTCAGGTGGCTACACCTTC
- TRBJ2-1 TRBV11-3 - CASSLDTIGNEQFF TGTGCCAGCAGCCTGGACACCATCGGCAATGAGCAGTTCTTC
- TRBJ1-2 TRBV11-2 - CASSLGGDYGYTF TGTGCCAGCAGCTTGGGGGGGGACTATGGCTACACCTTC
- TRBJ1-2 TRBV30 - CAWRMGLLVDGYTF TGTGCCTGGAGGATGGGACTCCTCGTAGATGGCTACACCTTC
- TRBJ1-2 TRBV11-2 - CASSFPAARYGYTF TGTGCCAGCAGCTTTCCTGCGGCAAGATATGGCTACACCTTC
- TRBJ2-1 TRBV27 - CASSLQENNEQFF TGTGCCAGCAGTTTACAGGAAAACAATGAGCAGTTCTTC
- TRBJ1-6 TRBV5-1 - CASSLAGRGSPLHF TGCGCCAGCAGCTTGGCTGGGAGGGGTTCACCCCTCCACTTT
- TRBJ2-7 TRBV30 - CASGHRGVSYEQYF TGTGCCTCCGGCCATCGGGGAGTTTCCTACGAGCAGTACTTC
- TRBJ1-1 TRBV21-1 - CASSLRSPSFSGIPTEAFF TGTGCCAGCAGCCTACGATCCCCATCCTTTTCGGGAATCCCCACTGAAGCTTTCTTT
TRBD2 TRBJ2-1 TRBV10-3 - CAISESGIAGGHEQFF TGTGCCATCAGTGAGTCCGGGATAGCGGGGGGGCATGAGCAGTTCTTC
- TRBJ1-1 TRBV9 - CASSVNPGRNTEAFF TGTGCCAGCAGCGTAAATCCAGGTAGGAACACTGAAGCTTTCTTT
- TRBJ2-5 TRBV5-4 - CASSPRVVQGLTETQYF TGTGCCAGCAGCCCCCGGGTTGTACAGGGATTAACGGAGACCCAGTACTTC
TRBD2 TRBJ2-5 TRBV29-1 - CSVSRGTSGEETQYF TGCAGCGTTAGTAGAGGGACTAGCGGGGAAGAGACCCAGTACTTC